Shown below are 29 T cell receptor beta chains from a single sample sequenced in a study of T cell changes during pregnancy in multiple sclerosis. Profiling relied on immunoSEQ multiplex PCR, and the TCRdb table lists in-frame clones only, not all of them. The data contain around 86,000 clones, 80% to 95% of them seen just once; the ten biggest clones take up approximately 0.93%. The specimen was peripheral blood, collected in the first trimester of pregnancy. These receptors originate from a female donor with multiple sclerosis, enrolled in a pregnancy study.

This CDR3 reads CASDRQAYYGYTF. The DNA of the CDR3 is TGTGCCAGCGACAGACAGGCGTACTATGGCTACACCTTC. The chain combines TRBV2 with TRBJ1-2; possibly TRBD1 for D (6 bases). Looked up from germline, CDR1 is SNHLY and CDR2 is FYNNEI. The CDR3 extends over 13 amino acids. Trimming left V 8 bases short and J 3 bases short, with 13 bases between.

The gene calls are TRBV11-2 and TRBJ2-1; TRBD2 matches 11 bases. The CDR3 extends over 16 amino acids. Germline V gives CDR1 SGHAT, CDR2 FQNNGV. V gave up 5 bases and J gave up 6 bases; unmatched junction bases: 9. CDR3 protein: CASSPRLAGKGNEQFF. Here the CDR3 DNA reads TGTGCCAGCAGCCCGAGACTAGCGGGAAAGGGCAATGAGCAGTTCTTC.

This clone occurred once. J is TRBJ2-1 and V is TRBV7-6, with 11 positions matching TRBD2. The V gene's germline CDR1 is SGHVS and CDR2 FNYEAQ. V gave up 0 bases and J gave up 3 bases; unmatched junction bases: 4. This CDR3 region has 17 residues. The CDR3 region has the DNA TGTGCCAGCAGCTTAGCCCCACTAGCGGGAGACTACAATGAGCAGTTCTTC. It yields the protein CASSLAPLAGDYNEQFF.

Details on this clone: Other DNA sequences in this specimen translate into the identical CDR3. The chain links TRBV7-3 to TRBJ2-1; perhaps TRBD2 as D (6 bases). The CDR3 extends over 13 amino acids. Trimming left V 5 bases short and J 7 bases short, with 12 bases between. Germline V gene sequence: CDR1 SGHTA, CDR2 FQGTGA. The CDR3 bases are TGTGCCAGCAGCCCCTCGAGCGGGAATGAGCAGTTCTTC. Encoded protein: CASSPSSGNEQFF.

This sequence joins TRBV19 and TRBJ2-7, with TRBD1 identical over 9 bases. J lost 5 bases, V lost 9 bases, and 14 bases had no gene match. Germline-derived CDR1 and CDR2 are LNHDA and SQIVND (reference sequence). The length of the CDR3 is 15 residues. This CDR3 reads CASRQDRGVVNEQYF. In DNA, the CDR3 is TGTGCCAGCAGACAGGACAGGGGAGTAGTCAACGAGCAGTACTTC.

The CDR3 DNA is TGTGCCAGCAGCTTCGGGGCAGGGGGCGCAGGTCAGCCCCAGCATTTT. Translated, it gives CASSFGAGGAGQPQHF. V and J are TRBV5-6 and TRBJ1-5, with 8 bases matching TRBD1. Germline V gives CDR1 SGHDT, CDR2 YYEEEE. J gave up 6 bases and V 2 bases, and 10 bases lay outside the gene matches. The CDR3 is 16 amino acids.

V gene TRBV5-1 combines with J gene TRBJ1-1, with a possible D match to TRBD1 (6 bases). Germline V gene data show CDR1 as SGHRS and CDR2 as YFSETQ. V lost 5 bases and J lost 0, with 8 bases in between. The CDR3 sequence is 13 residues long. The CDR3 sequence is CASSGQLNTEAFF. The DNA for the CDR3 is TGCGCCAGCAGTGGACAGCTGAACACTGAAGCTTTCTTT.

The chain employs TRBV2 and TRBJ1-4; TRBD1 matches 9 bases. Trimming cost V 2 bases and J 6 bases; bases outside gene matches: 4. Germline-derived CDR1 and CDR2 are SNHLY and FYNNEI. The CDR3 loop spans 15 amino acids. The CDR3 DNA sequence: TGTGCCAGCAGTGAAACCGGGACAGGGCATGAAAAACTGTTTTTT. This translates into CASSETGTGHEKLFF.

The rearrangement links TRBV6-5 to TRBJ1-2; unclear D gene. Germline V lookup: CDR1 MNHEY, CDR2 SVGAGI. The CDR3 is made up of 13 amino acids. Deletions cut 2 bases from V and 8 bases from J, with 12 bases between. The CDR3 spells CASSYDLQRGYTF. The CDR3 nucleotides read TGTGCCAGCAGTTACGACCTTCAGCGAGGCTACACCTTC.

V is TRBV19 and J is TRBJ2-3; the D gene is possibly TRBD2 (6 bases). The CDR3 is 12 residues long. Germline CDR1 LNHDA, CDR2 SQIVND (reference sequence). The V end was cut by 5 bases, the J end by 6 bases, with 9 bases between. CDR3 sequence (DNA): TGTGCCAGTAGTCGGGGGTGGGATACGCAGTATTTT. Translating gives CASSRGWDTQYF. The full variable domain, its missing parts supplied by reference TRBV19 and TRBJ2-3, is DGGITQSPKYLFRKEGQNVTLSCEQNLNHDAMYWYRQDPGQGLRLIYYSQIVNDFQKGDIAEGYSVSREKKESFPLTVTSAQKNPTAFYLCASSRGWDTQYFGPGTRLTVL.

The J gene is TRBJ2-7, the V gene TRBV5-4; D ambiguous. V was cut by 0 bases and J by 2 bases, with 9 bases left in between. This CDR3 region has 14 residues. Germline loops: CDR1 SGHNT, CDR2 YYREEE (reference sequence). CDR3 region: CASSLAGVAYEQYF. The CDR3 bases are TGTGCCAGCAGCTTGGCCGGTGTGGCCTACGAGCAGTACTTC.

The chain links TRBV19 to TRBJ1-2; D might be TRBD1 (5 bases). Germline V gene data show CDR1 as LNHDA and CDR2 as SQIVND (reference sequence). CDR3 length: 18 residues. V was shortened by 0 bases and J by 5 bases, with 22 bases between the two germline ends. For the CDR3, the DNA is TGTGCCAGTAGTATAGATTCGGTTTGGGGCCCGGTCCCTTATGGCTACACCTTC. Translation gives CASSIDSVWGPVPYGYTF.

The CDR3: CASSWTRQGARETQYF. The CDR3 DNA sequence: TGTGCCAGCAGCTGGACCCGACAGGGGGCGAGGGAGACCCAGTACTTC. The rearrangement uses TRBV7-2 and TRBJ2-5; TRBD1 agrees at 10 bases. Trimming took 4 bases from V and 5 from J; bases not matched to a gene: 10. Germline assignment: CDR1 SGHTA and CDR2 FQGNSA. This CDR3 has 16 amino acids.

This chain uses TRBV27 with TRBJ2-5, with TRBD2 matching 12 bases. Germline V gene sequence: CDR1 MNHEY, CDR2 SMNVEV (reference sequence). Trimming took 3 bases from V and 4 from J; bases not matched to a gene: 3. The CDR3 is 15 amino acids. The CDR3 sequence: CASSLLAGGTETQYF. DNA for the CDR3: TGTGCCAGCAGTTTGCTAGCGGGAGGGACAGAGACCCAGTACTTC.

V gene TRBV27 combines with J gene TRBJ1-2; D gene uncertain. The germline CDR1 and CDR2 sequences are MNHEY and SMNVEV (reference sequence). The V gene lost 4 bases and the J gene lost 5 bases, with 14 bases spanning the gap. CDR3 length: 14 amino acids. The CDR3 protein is CASSSRIGEYGYTF. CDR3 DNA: TGTGCCAGCAGTTCCCGTATCGGGGAGTATGGCTACACCTTC.

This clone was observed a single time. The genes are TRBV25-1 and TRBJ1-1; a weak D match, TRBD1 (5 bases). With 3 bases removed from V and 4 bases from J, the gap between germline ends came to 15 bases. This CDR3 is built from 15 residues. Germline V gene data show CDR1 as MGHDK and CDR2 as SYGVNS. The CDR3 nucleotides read TGTGCCAGCAGTGACCCCCGGGGAGGGGCCACTGAAGCTTTCTTT. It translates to CASSDPRGGATEAFF.

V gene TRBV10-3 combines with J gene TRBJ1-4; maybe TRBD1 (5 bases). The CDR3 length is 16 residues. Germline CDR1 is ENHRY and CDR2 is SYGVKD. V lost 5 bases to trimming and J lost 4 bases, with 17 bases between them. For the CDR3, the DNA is TGTGCCATCAGTTTCCAAAGGGGTACCGGTAATGAAAAACTGTTTTTT. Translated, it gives CAISFQRGTGNEKLFF.

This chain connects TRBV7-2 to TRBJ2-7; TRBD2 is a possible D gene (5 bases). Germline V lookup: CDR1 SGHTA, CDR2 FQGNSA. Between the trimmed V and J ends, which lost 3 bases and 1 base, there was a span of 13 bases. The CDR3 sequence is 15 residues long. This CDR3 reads CASSLRAFASYEQYF. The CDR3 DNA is TGTGCCAGCAGCTTGAGGGCGTTTGCTTCCTACGAGCAGTACTTC.

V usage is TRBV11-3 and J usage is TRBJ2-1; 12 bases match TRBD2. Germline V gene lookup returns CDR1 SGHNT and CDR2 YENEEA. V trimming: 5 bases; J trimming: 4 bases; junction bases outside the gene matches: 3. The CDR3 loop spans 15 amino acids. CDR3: CASSRTSGEYNEQFF. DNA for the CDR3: TGTGCCAGCAGCAGGACTAGCGGGGAATACAATGAGCAGTTCTTC.

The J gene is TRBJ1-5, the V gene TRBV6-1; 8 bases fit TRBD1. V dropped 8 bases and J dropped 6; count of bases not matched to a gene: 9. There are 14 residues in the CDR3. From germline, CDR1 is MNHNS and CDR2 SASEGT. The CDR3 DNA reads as TGTGCCAGCGGGTCGACAGGGGAACGTCAGCCCCAGCATTTT. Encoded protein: CASGSTGERQPQHF.

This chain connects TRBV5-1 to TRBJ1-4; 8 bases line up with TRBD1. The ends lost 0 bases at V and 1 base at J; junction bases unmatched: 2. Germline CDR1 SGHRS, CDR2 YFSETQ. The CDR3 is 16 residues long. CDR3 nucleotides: TGCGCCAGCAGCTTGGGCAGGGGGCGAACTAATGAAAAACTGTTTTTT. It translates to CASSLGRGRTNEKLFF. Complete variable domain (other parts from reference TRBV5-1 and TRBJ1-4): KAGVTQTPRYLIKTRGQQVTLSCSPISGHRSVSWYQQTPGQGLQFLFEYFSETQRNKGNFPGRFSGRQFSNSRSEMNVSTLELGDSALYLCASSLGRGRTNEKLFFGSGTQLSVL.

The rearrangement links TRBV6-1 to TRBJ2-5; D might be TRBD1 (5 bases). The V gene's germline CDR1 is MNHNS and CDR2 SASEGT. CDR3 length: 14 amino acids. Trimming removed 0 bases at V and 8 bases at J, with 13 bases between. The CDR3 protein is CASSEAGLRYTQYF. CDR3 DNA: TGTGCCAGCAGTGAAGCGGGGCTTAGGTATACCCAGTACTTC.

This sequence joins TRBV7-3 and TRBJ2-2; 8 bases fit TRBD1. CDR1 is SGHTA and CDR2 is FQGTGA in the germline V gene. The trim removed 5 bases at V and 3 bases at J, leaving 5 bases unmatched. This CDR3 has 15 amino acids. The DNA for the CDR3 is TGTGCCAGCAGCGCGACAGGGGCGGACACCGGGGAGCTGTTTTTT. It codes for CASSATGADTGELFF.

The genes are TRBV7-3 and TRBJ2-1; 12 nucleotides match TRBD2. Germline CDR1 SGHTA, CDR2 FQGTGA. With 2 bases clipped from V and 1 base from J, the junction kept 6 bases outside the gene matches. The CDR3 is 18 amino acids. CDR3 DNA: TGTGCCAGCAGCTTACTAGCGGGGGGGCATGGATCCTACAATGAGCAGTTCTTC. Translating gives CASSLLAGGHGSYNEQFF. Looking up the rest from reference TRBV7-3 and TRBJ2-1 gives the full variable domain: GAGVSQTPSNKVTEKGKYVELRCDPISGHTALYWYRQSLGQGPEFLIYFQGTGAADDSGLPNDRFFAVRPEGSVSTLKIQRTERGDSAVYLCASSLLAGGHGSYNEQFFGPGTRLTVL.

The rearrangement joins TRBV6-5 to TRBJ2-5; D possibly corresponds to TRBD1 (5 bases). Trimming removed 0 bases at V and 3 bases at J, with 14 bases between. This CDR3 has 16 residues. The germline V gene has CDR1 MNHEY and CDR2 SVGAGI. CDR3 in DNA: TGTGCCAGCAGTTACTCGATTTCAGGGTGGGAAGAGACCCAGTACTTC. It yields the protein CASSYSISGWEETQYF.

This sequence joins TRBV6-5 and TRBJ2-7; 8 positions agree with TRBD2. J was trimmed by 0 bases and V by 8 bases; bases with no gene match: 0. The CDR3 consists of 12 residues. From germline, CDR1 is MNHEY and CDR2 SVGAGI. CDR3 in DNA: TGTGCCAGCGCGGGGGGCTCCTACGAGCAGTACTTC. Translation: CASAGGSYEQYF.

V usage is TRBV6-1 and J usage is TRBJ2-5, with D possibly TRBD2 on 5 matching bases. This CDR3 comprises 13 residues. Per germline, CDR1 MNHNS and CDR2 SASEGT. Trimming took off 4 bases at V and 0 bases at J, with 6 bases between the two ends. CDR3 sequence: CASSVSDQETQYF. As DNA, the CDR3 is TGTGCCAGCAGTGTTAGCGACCAAGAGACCCAGTACTTC.

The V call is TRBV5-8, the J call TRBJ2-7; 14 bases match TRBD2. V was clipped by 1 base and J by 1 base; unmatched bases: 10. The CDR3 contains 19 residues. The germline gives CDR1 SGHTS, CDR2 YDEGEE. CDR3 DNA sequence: TGTGCCAGCAGCTTGAGGTATGGACTAGCGGGGGGCAAATCCTACGAGCAGTACTTC. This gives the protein CASSLRYGLAGGKSYEQYF.

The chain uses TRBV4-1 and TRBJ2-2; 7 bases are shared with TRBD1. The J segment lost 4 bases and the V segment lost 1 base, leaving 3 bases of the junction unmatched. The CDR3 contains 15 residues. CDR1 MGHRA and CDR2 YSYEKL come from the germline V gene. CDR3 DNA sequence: TGCGCCAGCAGCCAAGGAGGGACAGCCACCGGGGAGCTGTTTTTT. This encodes CASSQGGTATGELFF.